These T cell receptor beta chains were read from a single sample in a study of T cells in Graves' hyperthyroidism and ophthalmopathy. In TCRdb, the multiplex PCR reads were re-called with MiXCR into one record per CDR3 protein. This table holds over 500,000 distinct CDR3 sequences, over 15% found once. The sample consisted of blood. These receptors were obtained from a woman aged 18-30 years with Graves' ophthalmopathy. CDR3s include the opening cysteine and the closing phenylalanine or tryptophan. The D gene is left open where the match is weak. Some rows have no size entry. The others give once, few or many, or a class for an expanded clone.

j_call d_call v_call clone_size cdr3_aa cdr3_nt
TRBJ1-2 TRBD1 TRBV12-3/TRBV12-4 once CASSYSSGQGFGYTF TGTGCCAGCAGTTACTCGTCGGGACAGGGGTTCGGCTACACCTTC
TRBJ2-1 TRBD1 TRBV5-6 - CASSYPGQGLKYNEQFF TGTGCCAGCAGTTACCCGGGACAGGGGTTGAAGTACAATGAGCAGTTCTTC
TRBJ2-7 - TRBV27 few CASSPLGRPTYEQYF TGTGCCAGCAGTCCTCTGGGTCGCCCAACCTACGAGCAGTACTTC
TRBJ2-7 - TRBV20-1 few CSARDPGSHEQYF TGCAGTGCTAGAGATCCGGGGTCCCACGAGCAGTACTTC
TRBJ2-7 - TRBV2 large CASNRRAMITSYEQYF TGTGCCAGCAATCGTAGAGCGATGATTACCTCCTACGAGCAGTACTTC
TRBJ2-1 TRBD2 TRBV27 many CASSFGLADYNEQFF TGTGCCAGCAGTTTCGGACTAGCGGACTACAATGAGCAGTTCTTC
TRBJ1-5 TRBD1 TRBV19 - CASRGRQGVNQPQHF TGTGCCAGTCGGGGAAGACAGGGGGTCAATCAGCCCCAGCATTTT
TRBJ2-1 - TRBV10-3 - CAISENPVGSYNEQFF TGTGCCATCAGTGAGAACCCGGTGGGCTCCTACAATGAGCAGTTCTTC
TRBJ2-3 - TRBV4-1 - CASSLRDTRGDTQYF TGCGCCAGCAGCCTGAGGGACACCAGGGGAGATACGCAGTATTTT
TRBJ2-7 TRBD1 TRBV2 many CASSERGGRGNGFYEQYF TGTGCCAGCAGTGAACGAGGGGGCAGGGGGAACGGCTTTTACGAGCAGTACTTC
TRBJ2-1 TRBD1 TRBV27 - CASGGTGGVGEQFF TGTGCCAGTGGTGGGACAGGGGGGGTCGGTGAGCAGTTCTTC
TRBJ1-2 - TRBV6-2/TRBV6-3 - CASSVRGNYGYTF TGTGCCAGCAGTGTTAGGGGAAACTATGGCTACACCTTC
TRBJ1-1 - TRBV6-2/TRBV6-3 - CASSRNTREAFF TGTGCCAGCAGCCGCAACACGAGGGAAGCTTTCTTT
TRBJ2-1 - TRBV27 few CASSSPINEQFF TGTGCCAGCAGTTCCCCTATAAATGAGCAGTTCTTC
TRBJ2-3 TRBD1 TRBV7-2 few CASNFYRGSPDTQYF TGTGCCAGCAACTTCTACAGGGGCTCCCCCGATACGCAGTATTTT
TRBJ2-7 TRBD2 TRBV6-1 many CASRPSGTYEQYF TGTGCCAGCAGACCTAGCGGGACCTACGAGCAGTACTTC